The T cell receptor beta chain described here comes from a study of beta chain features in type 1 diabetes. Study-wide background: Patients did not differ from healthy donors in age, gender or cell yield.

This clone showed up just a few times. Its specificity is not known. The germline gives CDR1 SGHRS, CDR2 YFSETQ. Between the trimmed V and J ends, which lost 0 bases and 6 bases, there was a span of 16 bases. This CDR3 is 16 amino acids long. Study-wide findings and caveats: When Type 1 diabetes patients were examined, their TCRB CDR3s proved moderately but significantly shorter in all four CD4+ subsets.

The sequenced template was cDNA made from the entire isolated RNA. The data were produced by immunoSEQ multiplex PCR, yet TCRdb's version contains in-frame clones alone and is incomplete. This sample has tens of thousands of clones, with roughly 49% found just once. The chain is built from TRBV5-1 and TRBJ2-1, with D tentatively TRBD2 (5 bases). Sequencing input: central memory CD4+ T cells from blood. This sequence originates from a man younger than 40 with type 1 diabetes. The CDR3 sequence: CASSLAPRELSNEQFF. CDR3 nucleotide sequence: TGCGCCAGCAGCTTGGCCCCGAGGGAATTAAGCAATGAGCAGTTCTTC.